This T cell receptor (beta chain) derives from a study of T cells in Graves' hyperthyroidism and ophthalmopathy. RNA transcripts were the template for amplifying TCR beta CDR3 regions. An initial round of RT-PCR targeting the TCR CDR3 relied on the HTBI primer set. TCRdb re-called the multiplex PCR reads through MiXCR, storing one row per CDR3 protein. The table has a few hundred thousand distinct CDR3 sequences, 15% to 20% seen once. Germline values: CDR1 MDHEN, CDR2 SYDVKM. This CDR3 region has 18 residues. The ends lost 5 bases at V and 3 bases at J; junction bases unmatched: 13. Ophthalmopathy patients had moderate-to-severe active disease, CAS ≥3, NOSPECS ≥4, and disease duration under 3 months. Any patient presenting with uncontrolled infection, other autoimmune disease, pregnancy or lactation was left out.

The sequence was obtained from a woman aged 40 to 49 with Graves' ophthalmopathy. The sequenced sample consisted of blood. V usage is TRBV28 and J usage is TRBJ2-2, with TRBD2 matching 9 bases. CDR3 loop: CASSPPGLALIDTGELFF. In nucleotides, the CDR3 is TGTGCCAGCAGTCCCCCGGGACTAGCCCTAATAGACACCGGGGAGCTGTTTTTT.